A single TCR beta chain is shown here with its context. One entry per CDR3 protein results from TCRdb running MiXCR on the RT-PCR reads. Found here are more than 450,000 distinct CDR3 sequences, about 7.6% of them singletons; the top ten hold 10% to 15%. With 5 bases clipped from V and 4 bases from J, the junction kept 5 bases outside the gene matches. Germline V gene lookup returns CDR1 SEHNR and CDR2 FQNEAQ (reference sequence). There are 15 residues in the CDR3. The data are from a study of response to subunit inactivated influenza vaccine. This sequence originates from a man between 50 and 69 years old who received an inactivated influenza vaccine. The chain combines TRBV7-9 with TRBJ1-5; 10 bases are a match to TRBD1. The starting material was PBMCs from blood, obtained less than 30 months after vaccination. CDR3 nucleotides: TGTGCCAGCAGCCTAGGGACAGGGGATAATCAGCCCCAGCATTTT. This encodes CASSLGTGDNQPQHF.